Following are 8 T cell receptor beta chains from one sample sequenced in a study of blood T cells in healthy people across ages. Through a sample-barcoded 5' primer and a J-beta primer mix, a second PCR was run for roughly 6 to 12 cycles. TCRdb reanalysed the 5' RACE reads using MiXCR and keeps one entry per CDR3 protein. This table holds about 1.7 million distinct CDR3 sequences, approximately 28% found once. Sample: blood. The receptors were sampled from a woman in her twenties or thirties in good health.

V and J are TRBV12-3 or TRBV12-4 and TRBJ1-4; D is unresolved. Judging by the DNA end, TRBJ2-2 fits better; the J call may be wrong. The CDR3 sequence is 15 residues long. The CDR3 DNA follows: TGTGCCAGCAGTTTAACCGCCCCGGGCACCGGGGAGCTGTTTTTT. It yields the protein CASSLTAPGTGELFF.

In this sample, this clonotype turned up a few times. The chain is built from TRBV7-9 and TRBJ2-2; TRBD1 is a possible D gene (5 bases). Germline V gene sequence: CDR1 SEHNR, CDR2 FQNEAQ (reference sequence). This CDR3 is 13 amino acids long. Trimming removed 9 bases at V and 1 base at J, with 9 bases between. CDR3 sequence: CARGAENTGELFF. The DNA of the CDR3 is TGTGCCAGAGGGGCGGAGAACACCGGGGAGCTGTTTTTT.

The gene calls are TRBV28 and TRBJ2-3; TRBD1 matches 9 bases. Trimming removed 10 bases from V and 3 bases from J; junction bases left unmatched: 14. The CDR3 covers 16 residues. The germline V gene encodes CDR1 MDHEN and CDR2 SYDVKM. This CDR3 is CATSGSGTGQTDTQYF. CDR3 coding DNA: TGTGCCACCTCAGGGTCCGGGACAGGGCAAACAGATACGCAGTATTTT.

The chain joins TRBV18 to TRBJ2-1; perhaps D is TRBD1 or TRBD2 (6 bases each). The length of the CDR3 is 16 residues. Germline assignment: CDR1 KGHSH and CDR2 LQKENI. The V gene lost 0 bases and the J gene lost 4 bases, with 13 bases spanning the gap. Here the CDR3 DNA reads TGTGCCAGCTCACCACCGCTACGGGGGCGGTACAATGAGCAGTTCTTC. Its translation: CASSPPLRGRYNEQFF.

In this sample, this clonotype turned up a few times. V usage is TRBV29-1 and J usage is TRBJ2-7, with D possibly TRBD2 on 5 matching bases. The V gene's germline CDR1 is SQVTM and CDR2 ANQGSEA. This CDR3 comprises 12 residues. V was trimmed by 7 bases and J by 6 bases, leaving 16 bases between them. CDR3 sequence: CSAGWGDSEQYF. The CDR3 coding sequence is TGCAGCGCCGGGTGGGGAGACTCCGAGCAGTACTTC.

This clonotype has a count of ten or more. The chain links TRBV5-1 to TRBJ2-1, with D perhaps being TRBD1 or TRBD2 (5 bases each). This CDR3 comprises 14 residues. V shed 4 bases and J shed 8 bases, with 16 bases lying between them. The germline V gene encodes CDR1 SGHRS and CDR2 YFSETQ. The CDR3 DNA sequence: TGCGCCAGCAGCGCCGCCCACTTGGGGGATGAGCAGTTCTTC. Amino acids: CASSAAHLGDEQFF.

This chain links TRBV7-2 with TRBJ1-5, with D tentatively TRBD1 (6 bases). CDR1 is SGHTA and CDR2 is FQGNSA in the germline V gene. The CDR3 loop spans 16 amino acids. Trimming left V 6 bases short and J 4 bases short, with 19 bases between. CDR3 sequence: CASSLSTGTINQPQHF. In nucleotides, the CDR3 is TGTGCCAGCAGTCTAAGTACCGGGACAATTAATCAGCCCCAGCATTTT.

This clonotype was observed at least ten times. The rearrangement joins TRBV6-1 to TRBJ2-4, with unresolved D. CDR1 is MNHNS, CDR2 SASEGT, per germline. The CDR3 spans 11 residues. The V and J ends lost 5 bases and 9 bases respectively, with 8 bases between them. In DNA, the CDR3 is TGTGCCAGCAGTCCGACTGGCATTCAGTACTTC. It translates to CASSPTGIQYF.